This T cell receptor beta chain was identified in a study of siplizumab effects on memory and regulatory T cells. For every sample, 95,000 to 100,000 TCR templates were assayed. This table comes from immunoSEQ multiplex PCR, and its TCRdb copy is limited to in-frame clones, with some not included. There are 57,000 or so clones in the sample; roughly 85% occur only once, and approximately 0.38% lies in the top ten. V dropped 6 bases and J dropped 1 base, with 15 bases sitting between them. Germline values: CDR1 MDHEN, CDR2 SYDVKM. The CDR3 sequence is 16 residues long. Sequencing used memory CD4+ T cells sorted from blood. The chain joins TRBV28 to TRBJ2-2; D unclear. The sequence came from a human donor in good health. The CDR3 coding sequence is TGTGCCAGCAGCGCCCTCGATAGGCGGAACACCGGGGAGCTGTTTTTT. This gives the protein CASSALDRRNTGELFF. The full variable domain, with the rest looked up from reference TRBV28 and TRBJ2-2, is DVKVTQSSRYLVKRTGEKVFLECVQDMDHENMFWYRQDPGLGLRLIYFSYDVKMKEKGDIPEGYSVSREKKERFSLILESASTNQTSMYLCASSALDRRNTGELFFGEGSRLTVL.